These T cell receptor beta chains were read from a single sample in a study of technical replicates of blood from several donors. The repertoire was sequenced with immunoSEQ multiplex PCR; TCRdb's copy has only in-frame clones and lacks some. The table has around 67,000 clones, 75% to 90% seen once. Material: PBMCs. The origin of the receptors is a human donor in good health. Some clones in this sample may be carry-over from other donors' samples. CDR3s leave out the opening cysteine and the closing phenylalanine or tryptophan. A D gene is named only where the DNA matches it firmly.

v_call	cdr3_length	j_call	d_call	cdr3_aa
TRBV30	12	TRBJ2-3	TRBD2	AWSGAGGRDTQY
TRBV21-1	14	TRBJ2-7	-	ASRTGGWASKNGLH
TRBV7-8	11	TRBJ1-2	TRBD1	ASSTHRGPGYT
TRBV11-1	11	TRBJ1-2	TRBD1	ASSLDRTYGYT
TRBV4-3	14	TRBJ2-7	TRBD1	ASSHYFQGADYEQY
TRBV4-2	17	TRBJ2-2	TRBD2	ASSQSPSGVGGSPGELF
TRBV7-6	14	TRBJ2-2	TRBD2	ASSEGAGVRTGELF
TRBV7-9	13	TRBJ1-4	TRBD1	ASSPTGTGDEKLF
TRBV4-3	14	TRBJ1-6	-	ASSQESGGSRSPLH
TRBV4-1	11	TRBJ2-1	-	ASSQDTSPALF
TRBV4-1	12	TRBJ2-1	-	ASSQDPQGNEQF
TRBV7-2	13	TRBJ2-4	TRBD1	ASRREATGENIQY
TRBV30	12	TRBJ2-3	TRBD1	AWSPGQITDTQY
TRBV23-1	15	TRBJ2-2	-	ASLWKRGLTNTGELF
TRBV5-1	13	TRBJ1-4	TRBD1	ASSLTGQGNEKLF
TRBV7-9	9	TRBJ2-5	-	ASSQEETQY
TRBV9	14	TRBJ2-6	-	ASSGKAGSGANVLT
TRBV4-1	13	TRBJ2-1	TRBD2	ASSQPSGGALEQF
TRBV30	9	TRBJ2-5	-	ARGSGETQY
TRBV5-4	10	TRBJ1-2	TRBD1	ASRITGDGYT
TRBV7-2	15	TRBJ2-7	-	ASSLVIGGSGSYEQY
TRBV5-8	12	TRBJ1-1	TRBD1	ASSFDRVNTEAF
TRBV7-3	11	TRBJ2-2	-	ASSLSRGGELF
TRBV2	12	TRBJ2-5	TRBD2	ASSAGTSGRVEN
TRBV7-9	12	TRBJ2-7	TRBD2	ASSPSGVIYEQY
TRBV7-2	13	TRBJ2-5	TRBD2	ASSQTSGRVETQY
TRBV6-9	14	TRBJ1-5	-	ASSYSIRVKHQPQH
TRBV4-1	13	TRBJ2-3	-	ASSQVWRVVDTQY
TRBV7-9	12	TRBJ1-1	-	AGTLGGLGTEAF
TRBV6-1	12	TRBJ2-1	TRBD2	ASSLRGGNNEQF
TRBV21-1	13	TRBJ1-4	-	ASSGFRGRLTKLF
TRBV5-4	13	TRBJ2-5	TRBD2	ASSRSGGRQETQY
TRBV6-6	9	TRBJ2-5	-	ASMREETQY
TRBV5-5	14	TRBJ1-2	TRBD1	ASSLGEGARVGGYT
TRBV2	10	TRBJ1-6	-	ASNLQISPLH
TRBV7-9	11	TRBJ2-1	-	ASSSRDNNEQF
TRBV18	13	TRBJ1-5	-	ASSPPEMGQGPQH
TRBV7-2	12	TRBJ1-2	-	ASTSLRGDDGYT
TRBV7-9	12	TRBJ1-2	TRBD1	ASSLTGEDWGYT
TRBV5-1	12	TRBJ2-7	TRBD2	ASSLSAGGSEQY
TRBV4-1	12	TRBJ2-7	TRBD1	ASSQPGQKYEQY
TRBV18	11	TRBJ2-7	-	ASSSGTLTEQY
TRBV5-1	13	TRBJ2-1	-	ASSPSLSSYNEQF
TRBV18	13	TRBJ2-7	TRBD2	ASSPRGLAVDEQY
TRBV5-6	14	TRBJ1-4	-	ASSHEGGPSNEKLF
TRBV7-9	14	TRBJ2-7	-	ASSSVRTGRTYEQY
TRBV5-1	13	TRBJ2-1	TRBD1	ASSSTGTGKFEQF
TRBV11-1	14	TRBJ2-3	-	ASSLRGGGVTDTQY
TRBV7-3	10	TRBJ2-1	-	ASSSDSNEQF
TRBV6-1	13	TRBJ2-3	TRBD1	ASSKLGQGIDTQY
TRBV7-9	11	TRBJ2-1	-	ASSLKDFLEQF
TRBV6-5	12	TRBJ2-7	TRBD1	ASSYGQGAYEQY
TRBV5-1	13	TRBJ2-2	-	ASSPRTPRLGELF
TRBV7-6	12	TRBJ2-5	-	ASSPSGFQETQY
TRBV5-1	12	TRBJ2-3	TRBD1	ASIRDSQDDTQY